A selection of T cell receptor beta chains follows, all from one sample in a study of T cell repertoires in cytomegalovirus infection. TCRdb analysed the reads with MiXCR anew, one entry per CDR3 protein. Seen here are 250,000 to 300,000 distinct CDR3 sequences, 20% to 25% observed once, and the top ten hold roughly 19%. For these TCRs, the target antigens are not known. Sequencing was performed on cultured PBMCs, taken from culture after CMV antigen stimulation. The receptors shown here come from a human donor in good health (CMV status not recorded). Some clones in this sample may be carry-over from other donors' samples. Each CDR3 is given with its conserved first and last residue. D genes are given only for firm matches. For some rows the clone size is stated as once, few or many, or as a class when expanded; others skip it.

clone size	V gene	J gene	CDR3 length	D gene	CDR3 protein	CDR3 DNA
many	TRBV9	TRBJ2-6	15	NA	CASSLSNSGANVLTF	TGTGCCAGCAGCCTTTCGAATTCGGGAGCCAACGTCCTGACTTTC
NA	TRBV30	TRBJ2-5	14	NA	CAWSEGSAKETQYF	TGTGCCTGGAGTGAGGGTTCCGCGAAGGAGACCCAGTACTTC
NA	TRBV6-2/TRBV6-3	TRBJ1-2	15	TRBD1	CASSSGRQGNYGYTF	TGTGCCAGCAGTTCCGGCAGACAGGGAAACTATGGCTACACCTTC
NA	TRBV7-3	TRBJ2-3	16	NA	CASSPDFGLGTDTQYF	TGTGCCAGCAGCCCAGATTTCGGGCTGGGCACAGATACGCAGTATTTT
NA	TRBV10-3	TRBJ2-7	14	NA	CAISITGGTYEQYF	TGTGCCATCAGTATTACAGGAGGAACCTACGAGCAGTACTTC
NA	TRBV28	TRBJ1-4	12	NA	CASSFGTGGAVF	TGTGCCAGCAGTTTCGGGACGGGGGGGGCCGTTTTT
few	TRBV6-5	TRBJ2-2	12	NA	CASSYSTGELFF	TGTGCCAGCAGTTATAGTACCGGGGAGCTGTTTTTT
NA	TRBV4-1	TRBJ2-2	12	NA	CASSHIGGELFF	TGCGCCAGCAGCCACATAGGGGGGGAGCTGTTTTTT
NA	TRBV20-1	TRBJ2-2	13	NA	CSARIPGIGELFF	TGCAGTGCTAGAATCCCGGGGATTGGGGAGCTGTTTTTT
NA	TRBV18	TRBJ1-3	15	NA	CASSISRGTGNTIYF	TGTGCCAGCTCAATCAGTCGGGGGACTGGAAACACCATATATTTT
NA	TRBV4-1	TRBJ1-3	15	NA	CASSQDPGVMDTIYF	TGCGCCAGCAGCCAAGACCCAGGCGTGATGGACACCATATATTTT
many	TRBV18	TRBJ1-1	18	TRBD1	CASSLTSTGAGMNTEAFF	TGTGCCAGCTCACTGACATCGACAGGGGCCGGGATGAACACTGAAGCTTTCTTT
many	TRBV12-3/TRBV12-4	TRBJ2-2	13	NA	CASNPMGPGELFF	TGTGCCAGCAATCCCATGGGCCCCGGGGAGCTGTTTTTT
NA	TRBV5-1	TRBJ2-1	15	NA	CASTETLSSYNEQFF	TGCGCCAGCACTGAAACCCTGAGCTCCTACAATGAGCAGTTCTTC
NA	TRBV6-2/TRBV6-3	TRBJ2-1	14	NA	CASRQTNSYNEQFF	TGTGCCAGCAGGCAAACAAACTCCTACAATGAGCAGTTCTTC
NA	TRBV2	TRBJ2-1	13	NA	CASSGEYVNEQFF	TGTGCCAGCAGCGGCGAGTATGTAAATGAGCAGTTCTTC
NA	TRBV27	TRBJ2-7	16	TRBD2	CASSFPGLAGKYEQYF	TGTGCCAGCAGTTTTCCCGGACTAGCGGGAAAATACGAGCAGTACTTC
NA	TRBV6-6	TRBJ1-5	15	TRBD1	CASRRTGEGNQPQHF	TGTGCCAGCAGGAGAACAGGGGAGGGTAATCAGCCCCAGCATTTT
few	TRBV11-2	TRBJ1-5	13	NA	CASSLEVGQPQHF	TGTGCCAGCAGCTTAGAGGTGGGCCAGCCCCAGCATTTT
few	TRBV6-2/TRBV6-3	TRBJ2-3	14	NA	CASSYQLAVDTQYF	TGTGCCAGCAGTTACCAACTAGCAGTGGATACGCAGTATTTT
NA	TRBV4-3	TRBJ1-4	16	NA	CASSQDRGERDEKLFF	TGCGCCAGCAGCCAAGATAGGGGCGAAAGAGATGAAAAACTGTTTTTT
NA	TRBV7-6	TRBJ1-2	13	NA	CASSPRERRGYTF	TGTGCCAGCAGCCCTAGGGAGCGCCGTGGCTACACCTTC
NA	TRBV29-1	TRBJ1-1	11	NA	CSADKNTEAFF	TGCAGCGCGGACAAGAACACTGAAGCTTTCTTT
many	TRBV7-2	TRBJ2-3	15	NA	CASSSSRVSTDTQYF	TGTGCCAGCAGCTCTTCCAGGGTTAGCACAGATACGCAGTATTTT
once	TRBV29-1	TRBJ1-1	12	NA	CSVVGGRPEAFF	TGCAGCGTTGTAGGGGGTAGGCCTGAAGCTTTCTTT
many	TRBV10-3	TRBJ2-7	13	TRBD1	CAISESPGQVEYF	TGTGCCATCAGTGAGTCCCCCGGACAGGTGGAGTACTTC
NA	TRBV10-3	TRBJ2-6	18	TRBD1	CAIPRDRERVSGANVLTF	TGTGCCATCCCGAGGGACAGGGAAAGGGTTTCTGGGGCCAACGTCCTGACTTTC
many	TRBV4-1	TRBJ2-7	16	TRBD2	CASSQSGTSGSYEQYF	TGCGCCAGCAGCCAATCCGGGACTAGCGGGAGTTACGAGCAGTACTTC
NA	TRBV4-2	TRBJ2-3	13	NA	CASSVDPTDTQYF	TGTGCCAGCAGTGTCGATCCCACAGATACGCAGTATTTT
NA	TRBV7-9	TRBJ1-2	14	NA	CASSLGMASYGYTF	TGTGCCAGCAGCTTAGGGATGGCCAGCTATGGCTACACCTTC
few	TRBV11-3	TRBJ2-5	16	NA	CASSLDRSNLQETQYF	TGTGCCAGCAGCTTAGATAGGTCAAACCTTCAAGAGACCCAGTACTTC
few	TRBV6-1	TRBJ1-3	15	NA	CASSVRQGGGNTIYF	TGTGCCAGCAGTGTACGCCAGGGTGGCGGAAACACCATATATTTT
NA	TRBV7-2	TRBJ2-7	13	NA	CASSLSEGSEQYF	TGTGCCAGCAGCTTATCGGAGGGGTCCGAGCAGTACTTC
few	TRBV2	TRBJ1-6	13	NA	CASSRTADSPLHF	TGTGCCAGCAGCCGGACAGCAGATTCACCCCTCCACTTT
NA	TRBV2	TRBJ2-2	14	NA	CASMGGKNTGELFF	TGTGCCAGCATGGGCGGAAAGAACACCGGGGAGCTGTTTTTT
NA	TRBV7-2	TRBJ2-2	17	NA	CASSLRVGRRANGELFF	TGTGCCAGCAGCTTAAGGGTGGGTCGGAGGGCGAACGGGGAGCTGTTTTTT
many	TRBV25-1	TRBJ2-3	16	NA	CASSEDLPAAADTQYF	TGTGCCAGCAGTGAAGACCTCCCGGCAGCGGCGGATACGCAGTATTTT
NA	TRBV3-1	TRBJ2-1	15	TRBD2	CASSQVSGSMNEQFF	TGTGCCAGCAGCCAAGTAAGCGGGAGTATGAATGAGCAGTTCTTC